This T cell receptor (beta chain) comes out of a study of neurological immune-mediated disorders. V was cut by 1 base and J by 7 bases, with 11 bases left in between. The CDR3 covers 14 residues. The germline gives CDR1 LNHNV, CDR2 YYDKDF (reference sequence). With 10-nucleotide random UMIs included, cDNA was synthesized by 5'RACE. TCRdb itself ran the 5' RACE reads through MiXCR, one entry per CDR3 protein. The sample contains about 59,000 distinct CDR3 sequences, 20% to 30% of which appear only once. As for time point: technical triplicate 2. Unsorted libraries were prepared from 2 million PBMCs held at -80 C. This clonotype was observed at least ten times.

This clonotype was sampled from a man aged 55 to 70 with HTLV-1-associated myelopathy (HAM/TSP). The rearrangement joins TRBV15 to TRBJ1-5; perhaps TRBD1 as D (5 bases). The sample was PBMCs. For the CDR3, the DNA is TGTGCCACCAGCAGAGGCGGGGGTGAACAGCCCCAGCATTTT. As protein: CATSRGGGEQPQHF.